This T cell receptor beta chain stems from a study of blood T cell repertoires in COVID-19. Study-wide context: Acute and convalescent COVID-19 specimens originated in the United States, Italy and Spain. T cells, B-cell-depleted T cells, or PBMCs provided the cDNA or gDNA that served as material.

Authors' data handling: Using reference gene primer amplification, nucleated cell counts were estimated. Produced via immunoSEQ multiplex PCR; TCRdb's table is partial and in-frame only. The DNA gave D and trimming, while V, J and clone size come from that table. Among 200,000 to 300,000 clones listed, 70% to 90% were seen once. The V and J ends lost 5 bases and 4 bases respectively, with 13 bases between them. The CDR3 is 14 residues long. Germline V gene data show CDR1 as SGHTA and CDR2 as FQGNSA. The sequence came from a man aged 25 to 40 with active or convalescent COVID-19. The sample taken for sequencing was peripheral blood. V and J are TRBV7-2 and TRBJ2-3; tentatively, D is TRBD2 (6 bases). CDR3 coding DNA: TGTGCCAGCAGCGAGGGAGGCGGGGCAGATACGCAGTATTTT. It specifies CASSEGGGADTQYF.